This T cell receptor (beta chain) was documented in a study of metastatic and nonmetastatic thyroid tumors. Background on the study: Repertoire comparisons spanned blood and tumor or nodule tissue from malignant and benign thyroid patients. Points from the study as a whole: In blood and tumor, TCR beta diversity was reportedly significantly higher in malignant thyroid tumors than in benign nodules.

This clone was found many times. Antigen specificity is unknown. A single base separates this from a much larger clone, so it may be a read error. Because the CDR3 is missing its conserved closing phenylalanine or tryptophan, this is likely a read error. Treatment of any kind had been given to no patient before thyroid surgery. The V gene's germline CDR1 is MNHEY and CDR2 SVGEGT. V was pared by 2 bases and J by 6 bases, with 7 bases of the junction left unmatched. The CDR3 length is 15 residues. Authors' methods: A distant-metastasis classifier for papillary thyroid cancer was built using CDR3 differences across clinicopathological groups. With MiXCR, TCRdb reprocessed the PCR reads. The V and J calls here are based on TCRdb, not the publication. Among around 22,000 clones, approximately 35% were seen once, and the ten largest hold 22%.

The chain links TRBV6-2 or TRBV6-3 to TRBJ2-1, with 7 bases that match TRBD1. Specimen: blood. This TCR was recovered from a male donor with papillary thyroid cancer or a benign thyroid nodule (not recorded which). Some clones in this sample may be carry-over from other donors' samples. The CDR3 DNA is TGTGCCAGCAGTTACGGAGACAGGGCGTCCAATGAGCAGTTCGTC. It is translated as CASSYGDRASNEQFV.